This TCR beta chain was obtained from a study of Tregs in tolerant kidney transplant recipients. The nonmyeloablative bone marrow transplants came from related graft donors, with transient mixed chimerism. Here immunoSEQ multiplex PCR was the method, and the copy in TCRdb shows in-frame clones only, minus some. The repertoire holds approximately 82,000 clones, approximately 93% seen once, with roughly 1.7% in the top ten. In the case of this clone: Antigen specificity is unknown.

Findings and limits, study-wide: This study did not directly address biological reproducibility.

There are 15 residues in the CDR3. J was trimmed by 2 bases and V by 3 bases; bases with no gene match: 3. CDR1 and CDR2 (germline): SGHTA, FQGNSA. The TCR originated in a human patient who received a combined kidney and bone marrow transplant. Some T cells may be graft donor cells. Sequencing was performed on CD4+ T cells from blood (PBMCs), taken 12 months after the transplant. The rearrangement links TRBV7-2 to TRBJ2-1; TRBD2 aligns across 8 bases. The DNA of the CDR3 is TGTGCCAGCAGCTTCGGGGGGGCCCCCTACAATGAGCAGTTCTTC. Its protein product is CASSFGGAPYNEQFF.